This entry describes one TCR beta chain. Antigen unknown. This specimen belongs to a study of shared clonotypes between healthy human individuals. The V and J ends lost 7 bases and 0 bases, in that order; junction bases with no gene match: 7. The V gene's germline CDR1 is MDHEN and CDR2 SYDVKM. The CDR3 is 15 amino acids. Study-wide results and limits: Sorted-subset samples were not fully sequenced, rarefaction indicated.

Only in-frame clones appear in the TCRdb table, and some are missing; sequencing was by immunoSEQ multiplex PCR. The sample holds 2.3 million or so clones, more than 85% seen once. This TCR was recovered from a man aged 18 to 29 in good health. Some clones in this sample may be carry-over from other donors' samples. The sample consisted of naive CD4+ T cells from PBMCs. Specified subset: CD45RA+ positively selected. The chain links TRBV28 to TRBJ2-7, with 9 bases aligning to TRBD1. CDR3 bases: TGTGCCAGCAACGACAGGGGGTTAAGCTCCTACGAGCAGTACTTC. This translates into CASNDRGLSSYEQYF.